The present T cell receptor beta chain was sequenced within a study of T-cell reconstitution after alpha-beta-depleted transplantation in children. The V gene's germline CDR1 is LNHDA and CDR2 SQIVND (reference sequence). Trimming removed 7 bases at V and 2 bases at J, with 12 bases between. The CDR3 contains 14 residues. A few counts support this clonotype. The library targeted TCRbeta and was prepared with unique molecular identifiers. Each CDR3 protein gets one entry after TCRdb re-called the PCR reads with MiXCR. The sample records 300,000 to 400,000 distinct CDR3 sequences, approximately 12% being singletons.

The receptor comes from a human donor who donated a stem cell graft to a child with Fanconi anemia. V usage is TRBV19 and J usage is TRBJ1-5; unclear D gene. The sequencing used PBMCs, collected from the stem cell graft. CDR3 bases: TGTGCCAGTAACTCGGGGTTGGGCAATCAGCCCCAGCATTTT. Encoded protein: CASNSGLGNQPQHF.